What follows is one T cell receptor (beta chain) and its context. Sequencing was performed with immunoSEQ multiplex PCR; in TCRdb, only in-frame clones are kept and a portion is missing. Here the sample spans about 320,000 clones, roughly 85% being singletons. The sample is drawn from a study of blood T cell repertoires in COVID-19. About the research overall: Sources were T cells, B-cell-depleted T cells, or PBMCs; the material itself was cDNA or gDNA.

Germline CDR1 is KGHDR and CDR2 is SFDVKD. V dropped 4 bases and J dropped 0 bases, with 16 bases sitting between them. This CDR3 comprises 17 residues. This TCR derives from a human donor in a cohort sampled during active COVID-19. Sequenced input: peripheral blood. The V call is TRBV24-1, the J call TRBJ2-3; no definite D call. CDR3 coding DNA: TGTGCCACCAGTGACCCCGGAAGCGCGACTAGCACAGATACGCAGTATTTT. Its protein is CATSDPGSATSTDTQYF.